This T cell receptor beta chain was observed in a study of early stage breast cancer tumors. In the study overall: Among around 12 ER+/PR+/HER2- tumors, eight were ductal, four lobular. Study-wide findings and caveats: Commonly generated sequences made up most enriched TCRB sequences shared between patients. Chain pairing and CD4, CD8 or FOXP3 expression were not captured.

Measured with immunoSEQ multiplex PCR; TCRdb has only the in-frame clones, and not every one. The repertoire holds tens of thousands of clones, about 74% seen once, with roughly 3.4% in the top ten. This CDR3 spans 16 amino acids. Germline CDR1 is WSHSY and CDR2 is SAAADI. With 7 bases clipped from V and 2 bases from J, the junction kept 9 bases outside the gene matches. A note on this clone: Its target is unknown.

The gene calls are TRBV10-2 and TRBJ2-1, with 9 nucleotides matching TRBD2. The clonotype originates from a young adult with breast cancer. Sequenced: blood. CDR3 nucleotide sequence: TGCGCCAGCAAGGCCGATAGCGGGGGTCCCTACAATGAGCAGTTCTTC. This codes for CASKADSGGPYNEQFF.